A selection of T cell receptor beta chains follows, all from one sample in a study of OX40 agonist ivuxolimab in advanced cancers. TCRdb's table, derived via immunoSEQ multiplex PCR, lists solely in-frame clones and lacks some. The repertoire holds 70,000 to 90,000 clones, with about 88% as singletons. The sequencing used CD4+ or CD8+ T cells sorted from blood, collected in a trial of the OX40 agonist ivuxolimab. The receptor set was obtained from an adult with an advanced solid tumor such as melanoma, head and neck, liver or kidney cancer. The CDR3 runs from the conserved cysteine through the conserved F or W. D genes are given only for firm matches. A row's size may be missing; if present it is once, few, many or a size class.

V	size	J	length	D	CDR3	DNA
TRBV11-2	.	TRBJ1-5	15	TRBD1	CASSLYGQDNQPQHF	TGTGCCAGCAGCTTATACGGACAGGACAATCAGCCCCAGCATTTT
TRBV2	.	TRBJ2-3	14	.	CASSALRGGDTQYF	TGTGCCAGCAGTGCCCTGAGGGGCGGAGATACGCAGTATTTT
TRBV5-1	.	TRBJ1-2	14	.	CASSYSDGSYGYTF	TGCGCCAGCAGCTATTCTGACGGCTCCTATGGCTACACCTTC
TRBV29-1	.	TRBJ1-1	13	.	CSASQGRGTEAFF	TGCAGCGCCTCGCAAGGTCGAGGTACTGAAGCTTTCTTT
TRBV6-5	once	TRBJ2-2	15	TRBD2	CASSPTSGTTGELFF	TGTGCCAGCAGCCCGACTAGCGGGACCACCGGGGAGCTGTTTTTT
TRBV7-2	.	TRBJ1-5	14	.	CASRTDLSNQPQHF	TGTGCCAGCAGGACAGATCTTAGCAATCAGCCCCAGCATTTT
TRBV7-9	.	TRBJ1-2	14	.	CASSPSSRTHGYTF	TGTGCCAGCAGCCCAAGTAGTAGGACACATGGCTACACCTTC
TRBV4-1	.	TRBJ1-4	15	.	CASSQAGATNEKLFF	TGCGCCAGCAGCCAGGCGGGGGCAACTAATGAAAAACTGTTTTTT
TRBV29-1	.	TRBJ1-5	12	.	CSVRTADQPQHF	TGCAGCGTTAGGACAGCCGATCAGCCCCAGCATTTT
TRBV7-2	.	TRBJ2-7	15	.	CASSTGHSRPGEQYF	TGTGCCAGCAGTACGGGACACTCTAGGCCTGGCGAGCAGTACTTC
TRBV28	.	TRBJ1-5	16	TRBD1	CASSPRDRGFNQPQHF	TGTGCCAGCAGTCCCCGGGACAGGGGATTCAATCAGCCCCAGCATTTT
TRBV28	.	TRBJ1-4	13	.	CASSSRREEKLFF	TGTGCCAGCAGTTCGAGGCGGGAGGAAAAACTGTTTTTT
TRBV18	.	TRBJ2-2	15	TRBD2	CASSPGELAVPKLFF	TGTGCCAGCTCACCAGGGGAACTAGCGGTCCCTAAGCTGTTTTTT
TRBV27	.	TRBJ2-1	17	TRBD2	CASKRRQERGGYNEQFF	TGTGCCAGCAAAAGAAGGCAAGAGCGGGGGGGCTACAATGAGCAGTTCTTC
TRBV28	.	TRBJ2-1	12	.	CASRETVLGQFF	TGTGCCAGCAGAGAGACAGTTTTGGGGCAGTTCTTC
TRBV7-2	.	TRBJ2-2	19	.	CASSLHLQVGGLRGGELFF	TGTGCCAGCAGCTTGCACCTCCAAGTCGGGGGTCTGAGGGGCGGGGAGCTGTTTTTT
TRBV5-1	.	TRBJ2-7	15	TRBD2	CASSSSASGRGEQYF	TGCGCCAGCAGCTCCTCGGCTAGCGGGAGAGGCGAGCAGTACTTC
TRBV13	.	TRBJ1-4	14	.	CASSPRGGSEKLFF	TGTGCCAGCAGTCCGAGGGGGGGCAGTGAAAAACTGTTTTTT
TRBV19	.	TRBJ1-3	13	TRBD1	CASGQDFSNTIYF	TGTGCCAGTGGACAGGATTTTTCAAACACCATATATTTT
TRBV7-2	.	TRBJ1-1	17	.	CASSRPVGGMGNTEAFF	TGTGCCAGCAGCCGCCCAGTGGGGGGGATGGGGAACACTGAAGCTTTCTTT
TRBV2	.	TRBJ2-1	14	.	CASSEPVARNEQFF	TGTGCCAGCAGTGAACCGGTAGCGCGGAATGAGCAGTTCTTC
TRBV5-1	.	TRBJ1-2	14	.	CASSILPGAGGYTF	TGCGCCAGCAGCATACTCCCAGGGGCGGGGGGCTACACCTTC
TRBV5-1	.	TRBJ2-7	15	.	CASSGGHSFSYEQYF	TGCGCCAGCAGCGGGGGACATTCATTCTCCTACGAGCAGTACTTC
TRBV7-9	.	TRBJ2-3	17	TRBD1	CASSATGTGRSTDTQYF	TGTGCCAGCAGCGCCACCGGGACAGGGAGAAGCACAGATACGCAGTATTTT
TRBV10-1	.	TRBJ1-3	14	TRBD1	CASGTGNSGNTIYF	TGCGCCAGCGGGACAGGGAACTCTGGAAACACCATATATTTT
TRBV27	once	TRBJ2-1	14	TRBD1	CASSLGTGVDEQFF	TGTGCCAGCAGTTTAGGGACAGGGGTCGATGAGCAGTTCTTC